This note documents a single TCR beta chain sequence. The antigen is undetermined. The table came from immunoSEQ multiplex PCR; TCRdb's copy has only in-frame clones and leaves some out. Of about 220,000 clones listed, almost 90% are singletons. These data are taken from a study of cytomegalovirus exposure and HLA in healthy donors. This CDR3 is 16 amino acids long. Study findings and constraints: Specificity of three CMV-associated chains for CMV antigens was verified in vitro.

This chain joins TRBV12-2 and TRBJ2-7; the table assigns TRBD2, which was not confirmed against the DNA. TRBV12-2 is assigned pseudogene status. The sample taken for sequencing was PBMCs. This sequence was found in a woman aged 18-29 years in good health and CMV-seronegative. The CDR3 coding sequence is TGTGCAAGTCGCTTCTTCCTTGGAGCGGAAAACTACGAGCAGTACTTC. Its translation is CASRFFLGAENYEQYF.